Here is one TCR beta chain with its context. This sample was taken from a study of blood T cell repertoires in COVID-19. At the level of the study: Acute and convalescent COVID-19 specimens originated in the United States, Italy and Spain.

In the original workflow: Counts of nucleated cells, estimated from reference gene primer amplification, were obtained. Generated by immunoSEQ multiplex PCR, the TCRdb table keeps only in-frame clones and is missing some. V and J calls plus clone size are reproduced from that table; the DNA served to infer D and trimming. The repertoire includes tens of thousands of clones, approximately 91% of them detected once, and 3% to 4% sits in the top ten. Looked up from germline, CDR1 is SQVTM and CDR2 is ANQGSEA. The CDR3 totals 14 residues. Trimming pared 6 bases from V and 3 bases from J, leaving 15 bases between.

This clonotype was obtained from a woman in her seventies with acute or convalescent COVID-19. V gene TRBV29-1 combines with J gene TRBJ1-5, with TRBD1 as a possible D gene (5 bases). Sample: peripheral blood. CDR3 DNA sequence: TGCAGCGTCGCTCCCGGGGGGAACAATCAGCCCCAGCATTTT. It is translated as CSVAPGGNNQPQHF.